The 25 T cell receptor beta chains below all came from one sample that was sequenced in a study of T-cell memory formation after mild COVID-19. From the 5' RACE reads, TCRdb called clonotypes with MiXCR, one entry per CDR3 protein. In the table there are just over 350,000 distinct CDR3 sequences, about 15% of which are singletons. Sequencing input: PBMCs or a T cell subset sorted from them (not recorded which). Receptor source: a young man who had mild COVID-19 (a few samples of this study predate the infection). Cell type and time point are not known.

This clonotype was seen a handful of times. The chain uses TRBV18 and TRBJ1-6; D not resolved. The CDR3 runs to 15 residues. In germline, CDR1 is KGHSH, CDR2 LQKENI. V lost 2 bases and J 8 bases, leaving 13 bases between the germline ends. The CDR3, as DNA: TGTGCCAGCTCACCAAGCGCCAGAGTAGATTCACCCCTCCACTTT. Translating it yields CASSPSARVDSPLHF.

CDR3 nucleotides: TGTGCTAGTGGTCCTACCAGGGGTTTTTCTAAGCAGTACTTC. It encodes CASGPTRGFSKQYF. This chain joins TRBV12-5 and TRBJ2-7, with D possibly matching TRBD1 (6 bases). V was trimmed by 5 bases and J by 8 bases, leaving 19 bases between them. The CDR3 extends over 14 amino acids. Germline CDR1 and CDR2: LGHNT and FRNRAP.

The chain combines TRBV6-1 with TRBJ2-7; D unclear. CDR1 is MNHNS, CDR2 SASEGT, per germline. Between the trimmed V and J ends, which lost 8 bases and 4 bases, there was a span of 9 bases. The CDR3 extends over 11 amino acids. The DNA of the CDR3 is TGTGCCAGCGGAGTGGGGTACGAGCAGTACGTC. Translation: CASGVGYEQYV.

This clonotype appeared a few times. The gene calls are TRBV4-1 and TRBJ2-5, with D possibly matching TRBD1 (5 bases). This CDR3 has 16 amino acids. Germline V lookup: CDR1 MGHRA, CDR2 YSYEKL. V was cut by 0 bases and J by 5 bases, with 16 bases left in between. This CDR3 reads CASSQDRPGPGETQYF. The CDR3 bases are TGCGCCAGCAGCCAAGATCGCCCAGGGCCCGGGGAGACCCAGTACTTC.

This clonotype appeared a few times. The rearrangement uses TRBV6-6 and TRBJ2-7; TRBD1 or TRBD2 may be the D gene (6 bases each). V was shortened by 5 bases and J by 6 bases, with 17 bases between the two germline ends. The CDR3 consists of 14 residues. From germline, CDR1 is MNHNY and CDR2 SVGAGI (reference sequence). The CDR3 protein is CASSQLGGASEQYV. For the CDR3, the DNA is TGTGCCAGCAGTCAGCTGGGGGGCGCGTCCGAGCAGTACGTC.

This chain joins TRBV12-3 or TRBV12-4 and TRBJ2-1, with a possible D match to TRBD1 (5 bases). The CDR3 extends over 11 amino acids. V was cut by 5 bases and J by 8 bases, with 7 bases left in between. Here the CDR3 reads CASSQQDEQFF. The CDR3 DNA is TGTGCCAGCAGTCAACAGGATGAGCAGTTCTTC.

J is TRBJ1-1 and V is TRBV5-1; D not certain. Germline V gives CDR1 SGHRS, CDR2 YFSETQ. The CDR3 consists of 13 residues. The V and J ends lost 9 bases and 6 bases respectively, with 18 bases between them. CDR3 loop: CATQPVPGAEAFF. CDR3 coding DNA: TGCGCCACCCAGCCCGTCCCTGGGGCTGAAGCTTTCTTT.

The chain combines TRBV9 with TRBJ2-1; weak D call: TRBD2 (5 bases). V was clipped by 4 bases and J by 4 bases, with 9 bases between them. The germline CDR1 and CDR2 sequences are SGDLS and YYNGEE. The CDR3 consists of 13 residues. CDR3 region: CASSWTWYNEQFF. The CDR3, as DNA: TGTGCCAGCAGCTGGACTTGGTACAATGAGCAGTTCTTC.

This clonotype occurred many times. This rearrangement joins TRBV5-1 to TRBJ1-1, with 9 positions matching TRBD1. V gave up 0 bases and J gave up 4 bases; unmatched junction bases: 13. The CDR3 consists of 18 residues. The V gene's germline CDR1 is SGHRS and CDR2 YFSETQ. The CDR3 coding sequence is TGCGCCAGCAGCTTGGGGGGGACAGGGAGTAGATACGGCACTGAAGCTTTCTTT. Protein sequence: CASSLGGTGSRYGTEAFF.

V gene TRBV7-3 combines with J gene TRBJ2-3, with a possible D match to TRBD2 (5 bases). Trimming removed 5 bases at V and 1 base at J, with 13 bases between. Germline V gene data show CDR1 as SGHTA and CDR2 as FQGTGA. The CDR3 has 15 amino acids. Here the CDR3 DNA reads TGTGCCAGCAGCGTCGGGATCTCTGGCACAGATACGCAGTATTTT. It yields the protein CASSVGISGTDTQYF.

This clonotype was seen a few times. The chain has TRBV7-8 and TRBJ1-4, with D uncertain. CDR3 length equals 14 residues. Looked up from germline, CDR1 is SGHVS and CDR2 is FQNEAQ. The V end lost 2 bases, the J end lost 1 base, and 5 bases lay between the germline ends. CDR3 region: CASSLFGTNEKLFF. Written as DNA, the CDR3 is TGTGCCAGCAGCTTATTTGGAACTAATGAAAAACTGTTTTTT.

This clonotype is termed hyperexpanded. CDR3 coding DNA: TGCGCCAGCAGCTTGGACGAGCCTACCGACAATGAGCAGTTCTTC. Translation gives CASSLDEPTDNEQFF. This chain connects TRBV5-1 to TRBJ2-1; no reliable D call. The germline V gene has CDR1 SGHRS and CDR2 YFSETQ. The CDR3 consists of 15 residues. Trimming shortened V by 0 bases and J by 5 bases, and 12 bases separated the two germline ends.

This clonotype appeared a few times. The rearrangement links TRBV2 to TRBJ2-1; D tentatively reads TRBD1 or TRBD2 (6 bases each). The V gene lost 6 bases and the J gene lost 9 bases, with 21 bases spanning the gap. The CDR3 totals 15 residues. The germline V gene has CDR1 SNHLY and CDR2 FYNNEI. The CDR3 spells CASRRDTMGLGEQFF. The CDR3 nucleotides are TGTGCCAGCAGGCGGGACACCATGGGACTTGGTGAGCAGTTCTTC.

The V and J genes are TRBV15 and TRBJ2-7, with D unclear. Germline V gene sequence: CDR1 LNHNV, CDR2 YYDKDF (reference sequence). The CDR3 totals 16 residues. Trimming took off 1 base at V and 6 bases at J, with 19 bases between the two ends. The CDR3 region is CATSRGSLSWVGEQYF. DNA of the CDR3: TGTGCCACCAGCAGAGGGTCCCTATCCTGGGTAGGCGAGCAGTACTTC.

This clonotype was seen a few times. The chain joins TRBV7-2 to TRBJ2-1, with D possibly being TRBD2 (5 bases). Trimming took 5 bases from V and 10 from J, leaving 27 bases between them. Per germline, CDR1 SGHTA and CDR2 FQGNSA. The CDR3 spans 17 residues. The CDR3 coding sequence is TGTGCCAGCAGCATACCACACGGGCCTGAGGGAAGAGTGGAGCAGTTCTTC. Translated: CASSIPHGPEGRVEQFF.

As DNA, the CDR3 is TGCAGTGCTGGATTCTATGAGCAGTTCTTC. It codes for CSAGFYEQFF. The chain has TRBV20-1 and TRBJ2-1; D is unresolved. V was pared by 5 bases and J by 8 bases, with 7 bases between. CDR1 DFQATT and CDR2 SNEGSKA come from the germline V gene (reference sequence). The CDR3 runs 10 residues.

This clonotype was observed a few times. This rearrangement joins TRBV6-5 to TRBJ2-7; a weak D match, TRBD2 (5 bases). CDR3 size: 15 residues. Trimming took 6 bases from V and 0 from J, leaving 15 bases between them. Germline values: CDR1 MNHEY, CDR2 SVGAGI. CDR3 bases: TGTGCCAGCAGGGAAAGCGGTCAGATCTCCTACGAGCAGTACGTC. It yields the protein CASRESGQISYEQYV.

This clonotype was detected only a few times. CDR3 coding DNA: TGTGCCAGCTCACCACCCCTAGCGGAGTACAATGAGCAGTTCTTC. Protein: CASSPPLAEYNEQFF. This rearrangement joins TRBV18 to TRBJ2-1, with 7 bases matching TRBD2. This CDR3 contains 15 residues. V lost 0 bases to trimming and J lost 4 bases; unmatched junction nucleotides: 3. Germline CDR1 is KGHSH and CDR2 is LQKENI.

The chain is built from TRBV6-6 and TRBJ1-5; D is undetermined. Germline V gene data show CDR1 as MNHNY and CDR2 as SVGAGI (reference sequence). Trimming took off 0 bases at V and 5 bases at J, with 11 bases between the two ends. The CDR3 is 15 amino acids. The CDR3 region is CASSYSPSADQPQHF. CDR3 nucleotide sequence: TGTGCCAGCAGTTACTCCCCGTCAGCTGATCAGCCCCAGCATTTT.

The rearrangement uses TRBV20-1 and TRBJ2-2, with 8 bases lining up with TRBD2. The V segment lost 0 bases and the J segment 8 bases; nucleotides outside the gene matches: 2. Germline V gene data show CDR1 as DFQATT and CDR2 as SNEGSKA (reference sequence). This CDR3 comprises 13 residues. CDR3 bases: TGCAGTGCTAGAGAACTAGCGGCAGGGGAGCTGTTTTTT. This gives the protein CSARELAAGELFF.

This clonotype was found many times. A read error may account for a junction end that differs from germline. The chain links TRBV5-1 to TRBJ2-3; the match to TRBD2 covers 7 bases. The CDR3 is made up of 15 amino acids. Germline lookup yields CDR1 SGHRS and CDR2 YFSETQ. Here the CDR3 DNA reads TGTGCCAGCAGCTTGGGTAGCGGGAGCACAGATACGCAGTATTTT. Translation gives CASSLGSGSTDTQYF.

This sequence joins TRBV4-1 and TRBJ1-1; a weak D match, TRBD1 (5 bases). The CDR3 runs 14 residues. V was trimmed by 0 bases and J by 6 bases, leaving 11 bases between them. CDR1 and CDR2 from the germline V gene are MGHRA and YSYEKL. This CDR3 is CASSQDGRVSEAFF. In DNA, the CDR3 is TGCGCCAGCAGCCAAGATGGCAGGGTTTCTGAAGCTTTCTTT.

The chain has TRBV4-2 and TRBJ1-5, with D perhaps matching TRBD1 (6 bases). This CDR3 comprises 15 residues. CDR1 and CDR2 from the germline V gene are LGHNA and YNFKEQ. The ends were cut back, 4 bases at V and 8 bases at J, with 18 bases in the middle. CDR3 bases: TGTGCCAGCAGCCCTATATTGGGGGGGCGCGAGCCCCAGCATTTT. Translating it yields CASSPILGGREPQHF.

This clonotype was observed a single time. The chain combines TRBV20-1 with TRBJ1-4; weak D call: TRBD1 (5 bases). V was pared by 2 bases and J by 2 bases, with 21 bases between. The CDR3 is 18 amino acids. Germline-derived CDR1 and CDR2 are DFQATT and SNEGSKA (reference sequence). CDR3 loop: CSARIGGLRGSTNEKLFF. CDR3 nucleotides: TGCAGTGCTAGAATTGGGGGACTGAGGGGATCGACTAATGAAAAACTGTTTTTT.

The chain is built from TRBV7-9 and TRBJ2-3, with D uncertain. CDR1 SEHNR and CDR2 FQNEAQ come from the germline V gene (reference sequence). V was cut by 5 bases and J by 10 bases, with 13 bases left in between. CDR3 size: 12 residues. The CDR3 DNA reads as TGTGCCAGCAGCCCGGGCGTAGGATCGCAGTATTTT. Protein product: CASSPGVGSQYF. Based on the CDR3 plus reference TRBV7-9 and TRBJ2-3, the full variable domain is DTGVSQNPRHKITKRGQNVTFRCDPISEHNRLYWYRQTLGQGPEFLTYFQNEAQLEKSRLLSDRFSAERPKGSFSTLEIQRTEQGDSAMYLCASSPGVGSQYFGPGTRLTVL.